This T cell receptor beta chain comes out of a study of T cell changes during pregnancy in multiple sclerosis. The method was immunoSEQ multiplex PCR; TCRdb's version includes in-frame clones alone and lacks a portion of them. The sample holds 25,000 to 35,000 clones, roughly 89% seen once. Germline V lookup: CDR1 SEHNR, CDR2 FQNEAQ (reference sequence). The CDR3 contains 12 residues. The V end was cut by 11 bases, the J end by 6 bases, with 14 bases between. The sample was CD8+ T cells from peripheral blood mononuclear cells, taken in the second trimester of pregnancy. The chain couples TRBV7-9 to TRBJ2-1; D perhaps matches TRBD1 (5 bases). This receptor was identified in a female donor with multiple sclerosis, enrolled in a pregnancy study. The chain's CDR3 is CAGSPRGNEQFF. The CDR3 DNA sequence: TGTGCCGGATCCCCAAGGGGCAATGAGCAGTTCTTC.